The 8 T cell receptor beta chains in this list originate from one sample, sequenced in a study of T cell responses to AZD1222 COVID-19 vaccine. Assay: immunoSEQ multiplex PCR; the TCRdb copy retains only in-frame clones and omits some. The table lists approximately 120,000 clones, 87% of them singletons. This specimen consisted of peripheral blood, obtained on day 0 of AZD1222 vaccination. The source of these receptors is an adult in good health.

The V and J genes are TRBV7-9 and TRBJ1-5; tentatively, D is TRBD1 (5 bases). The CDR3 is 13 residues long. V was trimmed by 1 base and J by 7 bases, leaving 8 bases between them. Germline loops: CDR1 SEHNR, CDR2 FQNEAQ (reference sequence). This CDR3 reads CASSLVQGQPQHF. The CDR3 DNA is TGTGCCAGCAGCTTAGTCCAGGGACAGCCCCAGCATTTT. Filled out from reference TRBV7-9 and TRBJ1-5, the complete variable domain reads DTGVSQNPRHKITKRGQNVTFRCDPISEHNRLYWYRQTLGQGPEFLTYFQNEAQLEKSRLLSDRFSAERPKGSFSTLEIQRTEQGDSAMYLCASSLVQGQPQHFGDGTRLSIL.

The chain employs TRBV7-2 and TRBJ2-3; TRBD2 aligns across 8 bases. The CDR3 is made up of 17 amino acids. Trimming took 1 base from V and 4 from J; bases not matched to a gene: 10. Germline loops: CDR1 SGHTA, CDR2 FQGNSA. The CDR3 DNA reads TGTGCCAGCAGCTTAGATCGTTCGGGGGGGCTATCAGATACGCAGTATTTT. Its protein product is CASSLDRSGGLSDTQYF.

This clone has more than one count but fewer than ten. The rearrangement joins TRBV19 to TRBJ2-1; 11 nucleotides align to TRBD1. CDR1 is LNHDA, CDR2 SQIVND, per germline (reference sequence). Trimming cost V 6 bases and J 6 bases; bases outside gene matches: 16. This CDR3 region has 18 residues. The CDR3 spells CASRDWGAGTGGGNEQFF. CDR3 coding DNA: TGTGCCAGTAGGGACTGGGGCGCCGGGACAGGGGGGGGCAATGAGCAGTTCTTC. Variable domain in full (rest from reference TRBV19 and TRBJ2-1): DGGITQSPKYLFRKEGQNVTLSCEQNLNHDAMYWYRQDPGQGLRLIYYSQIVNDFQKGDIAEGYSVSREKKESFPLTVTSAQKNPTAFYLCASRDWGAGTGGGNEQFFGPGTRLTVL.

This chain connects TRBV6-2 or TRBV6-3 to TRBJ1-2; D is possibly TRBD1 (5 bases). The CDR3 runs 18 residues. Trimming removed 6 bases at V and 3 bases at J, with 26 bases between. Germline V gene lookup returns CDR1 MNHEY and CDR2 SVGEGT. The CDR3 loop is CASSLEEQGVGRYYGYTF. CDR3 DNA sequence: TGTGCCAGCAGCCTCGAGGAGCAGGGAGTGGGGCGTTACTATGGCTACACCTTC.

The chain combines TRBV3-1 (or the pseudogene TRBV3-2) with TRBJ1-2, with a weak D call TRBD1 (5 bases). V lost 7 bases and J lost 5, with 20 bases in between. Germline CDR1 and CDR2: LGHDT and YNNKEL (reference sequence). The CDR3 totals 15 residues. This CDR3 reads CASITGRGAVYGYTF. The CDR3 DNA follows: TGTGCCAGCATCACCGGTCGGGGCGCGGTGTATGGCTACACCTTC.

The V gene is TRBV2, the J gene TRBJ1-2, with TRBD1 matching 7 bases. Trimming cost V 1 base and J 4 bases; bases outside gene matches: 0. This CDR3 is built from 13 residues. CDR1 and CDR2 from the germline V gene are SNHLY and FYNNEI. CDR3 region: CASSEEGAYGYTF. The CDR3 DNA reads as TGTGCCAGCAGTGAAGAGGGGGCCTATGGCTACACCTTC.

This sequence joins TRBV9 and TRBJ2-3; 8 bases align to TRBD2. This CDR3 has 14 residues. V dropped 0 bases and J dropped 5; count of bases not matched to a gene: 2. CDR1 SGDLS and CDR2 YYNGEE come from the germline V gene. The CDR3 DNA is TGTGCCAGCAGCGTAGTGAGCGGGGGAGATACGCAGTATTTT. This gives the protein CASSVVSGGDTQYF. The full variable domain, rest sourced from reference TRBV9 and TRBJ2-3, is DSGVTQTPKHLITATGQRVTLRCSPRSGDLSVYWYQQSLDQGLQFLIQYYNGEERAKGNILERFSAQQFPDLHSELNLSSLELGDSALYFCASSVVSGGDTQYFGPGTRLTVL.

V gene TRBV24-1 combines with J gene TRBJ1-1; perhaps TRBD1 as D (5 bases). Germline CDR1 is KGHDR and CDR2 is SFDVKD. The CDR3 length is 13 residues. V was pared by 4 bases and J by 1 base, with 6 bases between. The CDR3 region is CATSEGANTEAFF. The CDR3 bases are TGTGCCACCAGTGAAGGGGCGAACACTGAAGCTTTCTTT.